One and the same sample provided the 28 T cell receptor beta chains below, sequenced in a study of blood T cell repertoires in COVID-19. TCRdb keeps only in-frame clones here, not all; method: immunoSEQ multiplex PCR. This table has 200,000 to 250,000 clones, about 80% appearing once. The sequencing input was peripheral blood. The origin of the receptors is a man at least 80 years old with acute or convalescent COVID-19.

This chain connects TRBV18 to TRBJ1-5; 7 bases fit TRBD1. The germline CDR1 and CDR2 sequences are KGHSH and LQKENI. The CDR3 has 18 residues. V was clipped by 1 base and J by 1 base; unmatched bases: 10. The CDR3 DNA reads TGTGCCAGCTCACCACTGCAGGGGGAATACGTAAGCAATCAGCCCCAGCATTTT. It translates to CASSPLQGEYVSNQPQHF.

The chain joins TRBV11-2 to TRBJ1-2; D might be TRBD1 (6 bases). Deletions cut 3 bases from V and 5 bases from J, with 7 bases between. CDR3 length: 12 amino acids. CDR1 and CDR2 (germline): SGHAT, FQNNGV. The CDR3 sequence is CASSLQGYGYTF. The CDR3 DNA reads TGTGCCAGCAGCTTGCAGGGGTATGGCTACACCTTC. The whole variable domain, filled in from reference TRBV11-2 and TRBJ1-2, reads EAGVAQSPRYKIIEKRQSVAFWCNPISGHATLYWYQQILGQGPKLLIQFQNNGVVDDSQLPKDRFSAERLKGVDSTLKIQPAKLEDSAVYLCASSLQGYGYTFGSGTRLTVV.

There are many counts of this clone. The chain has TRBV5-1 and TRBJ2-1, with TRBD2 as a possible D gene (5 bases). CDR3 length equals 13 residues. Trimming removed 4 bases at V and 10 bases at J, with 15 bases between. Germline assignment: CDR1 SGHRS and CDR2 YFSETQ. For the CDR3, the DNA is TGCGCCAGCAGCCCCGGTGGAGGAAAAGAGCAGTTCTTC. It yields the protein CASSPGGGKEQFF.

This clone was seen a few times. This chain connects TRBV18 to TRBJ1-6; a weak D match, TRBD1 (6 bases). CDR1 is KGHSH and CDR2 is LQKENI in the germline V gene. The CDR3 extends over 13 amino acids. Trimming removed 5 bases from V and 7 bases from J, with 9 bases in between. The CDR3 protein is CASSETGNSPLHF. The CDR3 DNA reads as TGTGCCAGCTCAGAGACAGGCAATTCACCCCTCCACTTT.

The V gene is TRBV29-1, the J gene TRBJ2-3; perhaps TRBD2 as D (5 bases). CDR1 and CDR2 (germline): SQVTM, ANQGSEA. The CDR3 is 17 amino acids. The germline V and J ends were trimmed by 4 bases and 7 bases, with 27 bases remaining between them. The CDR3 sequence is CSVGRRWKGRTPNTQYF. CDR3 nucleotide sequence: TGCAGCGTTGGACGGCGTTGGAAGGGCAGGACTCCCAATACGCAGTATTTT.

This chain uses TRBV2 with TRBJ2-5; 9 bases align to TRBD2. Germline CDR1 is SNHLY and CDR2 is FYNNEI. The CDR3 spans 16 residues. J was trimmed by 3 bases and V by 2 bases; bases with no gene match: 7. DNA for the CDR3: TGTGCCAGCAGTGAAAGACGGACTAGCGTTAAAGAGACCCAGTACTTC. Translating gives CASSERRTSVKETQYF.

The chain is built from TRBV4-2 and TRBJ2-7, with D perhaps matching TRBD2 (6 bases). V was pared by 1 base and J by 2 bases, with 12 bases between. The CDR3 is 15 amino acids. The germline CDR1 and CDR2 sequences are LGHNA and YNFKEQ. The chain's CDR3 is CASSQGGGGPYEQYF. For the CDR3, the DNA is TGTGCCAGCAGCCAAGGGGGAGGAGGGCCCTACGAGCAGTACTTC.

This clone came up once. The J gene is TRBJ1-1, the V gene TRBV12-5; possible D gene TRBD1, 6 bases. The CDR3 loop spans 16 amino acids. Trimming took 6 bases from V and 4 from J, leaving 21 bases between them. Germline values: CDR1 LGHNT, CDR2 FRNRAP. The CDR3 reads CASGPPLTGSFTEAFF. DNA of the CDR3: TGTGCTAGTGGCCCCCCATTAACAGGGAGCTTCACTGAAGCTTTCTTT.

This sequence joins TRBV5-1 and TRBJ2-1; 7 bases are shared with TRBD1. The junction had 16 bases not matched to a gene; V was cut back by 4 bases and J by 6 bases. The germline CDR1 and CDR2 sequences are SGHRS and YFSETQ. The CDR3 is 17 residues long. The CDR3 loop is CASSTRTGRAGFNEQFF. CDR3 nucleotides: TGCGCCAGCAGCACTCGGACAGGCCGCGCCGGTTTCAATGAGCAGTTCTTC.

Here the CDR3 reads CASSETVPSSGANVLTF. DNA of the CDR3: TGTGCCAGCAGTGAGACAGTGCCAAGCTCTGGGGCCAACGTCCTGACTTTC. This chain connects TRBV6-1 to TRBJ2-6, with TRBD1 as a possible D gene (5 bases). This CDR3 has 17 residues. The ends were cut back, 3 bases at V and 0 bases at J, with 12 bases in the middle. The germline gives CDR1 MNHNS, CDR2 SASEGT.

A few counts support this clone. V gene TRBV10-1 combines with J gene TRBJ1-4; D is perhaps TRBD1 (6 bases). Per germline, CDR1 WNHNN and CDR2 SYGVQD (reference sequence). The CDR3 extends over 14 amino acids. The V gene lost 8 bases and the J gene lost 4 bases, with 14 bases spanning the gap. DNA for the CDR3: TGCGCCAGCGTGGGACACAGGGATAATGAAAAACTGTTTTTT. It yields the protein CASVGHRDNEKLFF.

This clone appeared once. V gene TRBV15 combines with J gene TRBJ2-1, with TRBD2 matching 9 bases. The germline gives CDR1 LNHNV, CDR2 YYDKDF (reference sequence). J gave up 9 bases and V 1 base, and 7 bases lay outside the gene matches. The CDR3 length is 15 residues. CDR3: CATSRGLAGSIEQFF. CDR3 nucleotide sequence: TGTGCCACCAGCAGAGGGCTAGCGGGGAGTATTGAGCAGTTCTTC.

This clone has more than one count but fewer than ten. V gene TRBV3-1 (or the pseudogene TRBV3-2) combines with J gene TRBJ1-5, with D possibly TRBD1 on 5 matching bases. The CDR3 has 12 residues. The V and J ends lost 9 bases and 3 bases respectively, with 9 bases between them. Looked up from germline, CDR1 is LGHDT and CDR2 is YNNKEL (reference sequence). CDR3 protein: CASGGANQPQHF. The CDR3 bases are TGTGCCAGTGGTGGGGCCAATCAGCCCCAGCATTTT.

The rearrangement joins TRBV7-8 to TRBJ1-6, with 8 bases that match TRBD1. The germline V gene encodes CDR1 SGHVS and CDR2 FQNEAQ. The CDR3 consists of 14 residues. V lost 6 bases and J lost 9; bases outside the gene matches: 7. Here the CDR3 DNA reads TGTGCCAGCAGACCAGGGACAGGAGGTTCACCCCTCCACTTT. Protein sequence: CASRPGTGGSPLHF.

This chain joins TRBV10-3 and TRBJ1-5; possibly TRBD1 for D (5 bases). The CDR3 runs 14 residues. From germline, CDR1 is ENHRY and CDR2 SYGVKD. The V and J ends lost 4 bases and 0 bases respectively, with 7 bases between them. The DNA of the CDR3 is TGTGCCATCAGTGGGGGCTATAGCAATCAGCCCCAGCATTTT. This translates into CAISGGYSNQPQHF.

The rearrangement links TRBV12-3 or TRBV12-4 to TRBJ2-7; D may be TRBD1 (5 bases). The CDR3 runs 13 residues. V was pared by 0 bases and J by 6 bases, with 9 bases between. The CDR3 DNA sequence: TGTGCCAGCAGTTTAGCGGCAGGGATCGAGCAGTACTTC. Its translation is CASSLAAGIEQYF.

The chain links TRBV6-5 to TRBJ1-3; 8 nucleotides match TRBD1. V was pared by 0 bases and J by 2 bases, with 3 bases of the junction left unmatched. The CDR3 runs to 16 residues. Germline V lookup: CDR1 MNHEY, CDR2 SVGAGI. In DNA form, the CDR3 reads TGTGCCAGCAGTTACTCGGGACAGGTCCCTGGAAACACCATATATTTT. Residues: CASSYSGQVPGNTIYF.

V usage is TRBV27 and J usage is TRBJ2-7, with TRBD2 matching over 12 bases. The germline V gene has CDR1 MNHEY and CDR2 SMNVEV (reference sequence). The CDR3 loop spans 18 amino acids. The ends lost 0 bases at V and 2 bases at J; junction bases unmatched: 8. The CDR3 here is CASSLSIRLAGEPYEQYF. In DNA form, the CDR3 reads TGTGCCAGCAGTTTATCTATCCGACTAGCGGGAGAACCCTACGAGCAGTACTTC.

This chain connects TRBV5-1 to TRBJ1-6, with 9 bases matching TRBD1. The CDR3 extends over 15 amino acids. Germline V gives CDR1 SGHRS, CDR2 YFSETQ. Trimming took 1 base from V and 8 from J; bases not matched to a gene: 4. The CDR3 loop is CASSLTGTGYSPLHF. In DNA form, the CDR3 reads TGCGCCAGCAGCTTGACGGGGACAGGGTATTCACCCCTCCACTTT.

The rearrangement uses TRBV27 and TRBJ2-7; 7 nucleotides line up with TRBD1. After removal of 2 bases from V and 3 bases from J, the junction contained 7 bases not matched to a gene. The CDR3 spans 15 residues. Looked up from germline, CDR1 is MNHEY and CDR2 is SMNVEV (reference sequence). This CDR3 is CASSLPGQPFYEQYF. CDR3 nucleotides: TGTGCCAGCAGTTTACCGGGACAGCCCTTCTACGAGCAGTACTTC.

This clone has a single count. This CDR3 is CATSIRAGGADTQYF. The DNA of the CDR3 is TGTGCCACCAGCATTAGAGCGGGGGGCGCAGATACGCAGTATTTT. This chain connects TRBV15 to TRBJ2-3, with 9 nucleotides matching TRBD2. The CDR3 has 15 residues. V lost 4 bases and J lost 4; bases outside the gene matches: 6. Germline-derived CDR1 and CDR2 are LNHNV and YYDKDF (reference sequence).

This sequence joins TRBV7-2 and TRBJ2-3; 8 bases line up with TRBD1. Losses at the gene ends were 2 bases for V and 8 bases for J; bases not matched to a gene: 12. The V gene's germline CDR1 is SGHTA and CDR2 FQGNSA. The CDR3 has 16 amino acids. CDR3: CASSLRTGTGGGTQYF. The CDR3 DNA reads TGTGCCAGCAGCTTAAGGACGGGGACAGGTGGAGGTACGCAGTATTTT.

The CDR3 nucleotides read TGTGCCAGCTCACCACTCCCGGGAGGGCCCCGAGAGACCCAGTACTTC. Amino acid sequence: CASSPLPGGPRETQYF. The chain couples TRBV18 to TRBJ2-5, with 8 bases that match TRBD2. Germline CDR1 and CDR2: KGHSH and LQKENI. The CDR3 has 16 residues. The V and J ends lost 1 base and 4 bases, in that order; junction bases with no gene match: 8.

This clone was observed once. This chain joins TRBV7-9 and TRBJ1-1; D is uncertain. The V gene's germline CDR1 is SEHNR and CDR2 FQNEAQ (reference sequence). The length of the CDR3 is 12 residues. The ends were cut back, 4 bases at V and 3 bases at J, with 6 bases in the middle. Here the CDR3 DNA reads TGTGCCAGCAGCTCTAGCCACACTGAAGCTTTCTTT. Protein: CASSSSHTEAFF.

This clone was seen more than once but under ten times. The chain links TRBV28 to TRBJ2-1; TRBD1 is a possible D gene (6 bases). The CDR3 runs to 13 residues. The V and J ends lost 5 bases and 7 bases respectively, with 12 bases between them. The germline V gene has CDR1 MDHEN and CDR2 SYDVKM. Written as DNA, the CDR3 is TGTGCCAGCAGTGTCACCGGGACAAATGAGCAGTTCTTC. Translated, it gives CASSVTGTNEQFF.

V is TRBV19 and J is TRBJ2-7; 9 nucleotides match TRBD1. The V segment lost 3 bases and the J segment 3 bases; nucleotides outside the gene matches: 9. In germline, CDR1 is LNHDA, CDR2 SQIVND (reference sequence). There are 16 residues in the CDR3. Here the CDR3 reads CASSIPGGQGIYEQYF. For the CDR3, the DNA is TGTGCCAGTAGTATCCCCGGAGGACAGGGGATCTACGAGCAGTACTTC.

This chain links TRBV7-8 with TRBJ1-2, with D maybe TRBD1 (6 bases). With 2 bases removed from V and 8 bases from J, the gap between germline ends came to 18 bases. The CDR3 loop spans 15 amino acids. Germline values: CDR1 SGHVS, CDR2 FQNEAQ. The DNA of the CDR3 is TGTGCCAGCAGCTTAAAAGGACAGCTCTCGGGGGGCTACACCTTC. Amino acid sequence: CASSLKGQLSGGYTF.

This chain joins TRBV6-5 and TRBJ1-3; no clear D. With 4 bases removed from V and 4 bases from J, the gap between germline ends came to 11 bases. CDR3 size: 14 residues. Germline V gene lookup returns CDR1 MNHEY and CDR2 SVGAGI. The CDR3 protein is CASSSPHLGNTIYF. Written as DNA, the CDR3 is TGTGCCAGCAGTTCCCCCCATTTGGGAAACACCATATATTTT.